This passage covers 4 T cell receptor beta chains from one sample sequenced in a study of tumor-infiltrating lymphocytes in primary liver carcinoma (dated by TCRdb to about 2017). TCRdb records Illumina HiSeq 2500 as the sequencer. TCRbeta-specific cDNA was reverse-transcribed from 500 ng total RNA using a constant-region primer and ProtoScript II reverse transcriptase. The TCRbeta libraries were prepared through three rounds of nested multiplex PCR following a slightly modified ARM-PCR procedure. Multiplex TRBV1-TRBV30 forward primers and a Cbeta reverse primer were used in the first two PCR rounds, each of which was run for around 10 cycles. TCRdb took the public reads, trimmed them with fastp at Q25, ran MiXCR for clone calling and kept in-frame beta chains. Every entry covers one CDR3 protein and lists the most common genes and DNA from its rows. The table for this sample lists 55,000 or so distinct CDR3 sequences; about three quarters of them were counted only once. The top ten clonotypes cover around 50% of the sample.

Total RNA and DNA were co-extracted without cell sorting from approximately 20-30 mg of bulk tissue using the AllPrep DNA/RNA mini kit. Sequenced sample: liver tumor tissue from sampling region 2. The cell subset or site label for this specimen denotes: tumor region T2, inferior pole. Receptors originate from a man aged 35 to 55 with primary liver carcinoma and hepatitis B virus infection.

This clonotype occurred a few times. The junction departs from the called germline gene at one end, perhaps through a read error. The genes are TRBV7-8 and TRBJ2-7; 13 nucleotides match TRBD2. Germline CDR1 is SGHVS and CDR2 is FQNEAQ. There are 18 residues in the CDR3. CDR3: CARSPWTSGSMSSYEQYF. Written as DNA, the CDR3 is TGCGCCAGAAGCCCTTGGACTAGCGGGAGTATGAGCTCCTACGAGCAGTACTTC.

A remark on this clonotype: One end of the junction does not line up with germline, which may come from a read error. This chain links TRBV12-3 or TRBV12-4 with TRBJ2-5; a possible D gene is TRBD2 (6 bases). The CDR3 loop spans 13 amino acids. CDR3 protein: CAGSPNSGETQYF. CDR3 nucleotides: TGTGCCGGCAGTCCGAACAGCGGGGAGACCCAGTACTTC.

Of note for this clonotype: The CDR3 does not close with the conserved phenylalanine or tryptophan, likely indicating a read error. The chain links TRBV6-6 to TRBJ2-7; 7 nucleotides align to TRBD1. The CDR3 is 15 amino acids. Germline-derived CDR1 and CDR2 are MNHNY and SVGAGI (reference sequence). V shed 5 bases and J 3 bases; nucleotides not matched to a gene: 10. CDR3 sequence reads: CASSPRQGPFYEQYL. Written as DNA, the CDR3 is TGTGCCAGCAGTCCGCGACAGGGACCGTTCTACGAGCAGTACTTA.

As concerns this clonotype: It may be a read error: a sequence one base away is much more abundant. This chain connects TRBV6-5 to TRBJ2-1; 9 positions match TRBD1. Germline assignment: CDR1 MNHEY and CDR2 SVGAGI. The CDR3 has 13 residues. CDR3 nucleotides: TGTGCCAGCTGTGGACAGGGGAACAATGAGCAGTCCTTC. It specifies CASCGQGNNEQSF.